The 3 T cell receptor beta chains given below trace back to one sample, sequenced in a study of monozygotic twins with cystic fibrosis. Assay: immunoSEQ multiplex PCR; the TCRdb copy retains only in-frame clones and omits some. The sample shows more than 9,500 clones, approximately 85% of them seen only once. The sequencing input was blood. These receptors all stem from a man between 18 and 35 years old with cystic fibrosis.

J is TRBJ2-3 and V is TRBV11-2, with 7 bases fitting TRBD1. Looked up from germline, CDR1 is SGHAT and CDR2 is FQNNGV. The CDR3 is 14 amino acids. The junction had 3 bases not matched to a gene; V was cut back by 3 bases and J by 3 bases. In nucleotides, the CDR3 is TGTGCCAGCAGCTTCCGACAGGGAACAGATACGCAGTATTTT. It encodes CASSFRQGTDTQYF.

This rearrangement joins TRBV6-6 to TRBJ1-5, with 9 bases lining up with TRBD1. This CDR3 has 14 amino acids. Germline CDR1 is MNHNY and CDR2 is SVGAGI (reference sequence). V lost 6 bases, J lost 6 bases, and 6 bases stayed unmatched. CDR3 sequence (DNA): TGTGCCAGCAGCCCCGACAGGGGGGCTCAGCCCCAGCATTTT. Protein product: CASSPDRGAQPQHF.

The chain couples TRBV1 to TRBJ2-4; the listed D gene, TRBD2, was not tested against the DNA. TRBV1 is given as a pseudogene. The length of the CDR3 is 22 residues. CDR3: CTSSQESRTSGGAPSGKNIQYF. As DNA, the CDR3 is TGCACCAGCAGCCAAGAATCCAGGACTAGCGGGGGGGCCCCAAGTGGCAAAAACATTCAGTACTTC.